This T cell receptor beta chain was captured by sequencing in a study of cytotoxic CD8 clonotypes in ibrutinib-treated CLL. As for the study in general: Responses comprised 24 partial and 2 complete; at median around 72 months, around 15 remained remitted and about twelve progressed. Regarding the study as a whole: Treatment left the uncommon public clonotypes either contracted or stable in frequency. Elevated clonality accompanied ibrutinib response, with a return toward baseline values at progression.

The J segment lost 4 bases and the V segment lost 4 bases, leaving 9 bases of the junction unmatched. The CDR3 consists of 15 residues. Germline V gives CDR1 SGDLS, CDR2 YYNGEE. Clones were read by immunoSEQ multiplex PCR, and TCRdb kept only the in-frame ones, dropping some. The sample yields roughly 330,000 clones, roughly 67% seen once. This clone was found a few times. Antigen unknown. The V and J genes are TRBV9 and TRBJ2-7, with 9 bases identical to TRBD1. The sample consisted of PBMCs, taken after 36 months of ibrutinib treatment. This sequence originates from a human donor with chronic lymphocytic leukemia. CDR3 bases: TGTGCCAGCAGCAACCGGGACAGGGTTTCTTACGAGCAGTACTTC. Protein: CASSNRDRVSYEQYF.